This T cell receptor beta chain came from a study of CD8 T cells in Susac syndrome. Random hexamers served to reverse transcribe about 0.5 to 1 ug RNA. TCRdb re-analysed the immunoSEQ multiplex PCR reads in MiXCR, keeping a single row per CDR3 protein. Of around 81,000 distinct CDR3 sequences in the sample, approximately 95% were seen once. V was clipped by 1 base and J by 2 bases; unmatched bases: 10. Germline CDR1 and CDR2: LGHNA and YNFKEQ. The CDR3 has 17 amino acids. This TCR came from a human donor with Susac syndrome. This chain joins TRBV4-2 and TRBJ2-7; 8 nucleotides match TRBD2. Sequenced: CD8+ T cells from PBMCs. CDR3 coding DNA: TGTGCCAGCAGCCAAGTCATAGCGGGATACCGAACCTACGAGCAGTACTTC. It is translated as CASSQVIAGYRTYEQYF.